This entry lists 25 T cell receptor beta chains sequenced from one sample in a study of Tregs in tolerant kidney transplant recipients. Repertoires were generated with immunoSEQ multiplex PCR, while TCRdb's copy carries only in-frame clones and drops some. The repertoire holds tens of thousands of clones, with over 85% as singletons. The specimen was CD4+ T cells from blood, collected before the transplant. The receptors stem from a human donor who received a combined kidney and bone marrow transplant.

The table lists this clone with a count of one. The rearrangement uses TRBV30 and TRBJ2-1; 7 bases are shared with TRBD1. The V gene's germline CDR1 is GTSNPN and CDR2 SVGIG (reference sequence). This CDR3 is built from 15 residues. V trimming: 1 base; J trimming: 5 bases; junction bases outside the gene matches: 8. Written as DNA, the CDR3 is TGTGCCTGGAGTGGTAGCTGGGACAGAAACAATGAGCAGTTCTTC. This codes for CAWSGSWDRNNEQFF.

About this clone itself: The identical CDR3 is also encoded by other nucleotide sequences in the sample. The V and J genes are TRBV7-9 and TRBJ2-2; D may be TRBD1 (5 bases). Trimming pared 2 bases from V and 1 base from J, leaving 8 bases between. CDR1 SEHNR and CDR2 FQNEAQ come from the germline V gene (reference sequence). CDR3 size: 15 residues. CDR3 protein: CASSLRQGNTGELFF. Here the CDR3 DNA reads TGTGCCAGCAGCTTACGGCAGGGGAACACCGGGGAGCTGTTTTTT.

The V gene is TRBV5-1, the J gene TRBJ2-7; weak D call: TRBD1 (5 bases). Germline assignment: CDR1 SGHRS and CDR2 YFSETQ. CDR3 length: 15 amino acids. Trimming cost V 2 bases and J 2 bases, with 14 bases left between them. The CDR3 is CASSFGRGAPYEQYF. DNA for the CDR3: TGCGCCAGCAGCTTTGGAAGGGGTGCCCCCTACGAGCAGTACTTC.

V usage is TRBV29-1 and J usage is TRBJ1-1, with D possibly matching TRBD1 (5 bases). Germline loops: CDR1 SQVTM, CDR2 ANQGSEA. Between the trimmed V and J ends, which lost 4 bases and 8 bases, there was a span of 8 bases. The CDR3 sequence is 10 residues long. This CDR3 is CSVVRTEAFF. As DNA, the CDR3 is TGCAGCGTTGTCCGGACAGAAGCTTTCTTT. The entire variable domain, with the rest obtained from reference TRBV29-1 and TRBJ1-1, is as follows: SAVISQKPSRDICQRGTSLTIQCQVDSQVTMMFWYRQQPGQSLTLIATANQGSEATYESGFVIDKFPISRPNLTFSTLTVSNMSPEDSSIYLCSVVRTEAFFGQGTRLTVV.

The chain joins TRBV6-5 to TRBJ1-2; D is unclear. V lost 8 bases and J lost 4, with 14 bases in between. CDR1 and CDR2 from the germline V gene are MNHEY and SVGAGI. The CDR3 has 13 residues. The CDR3 region is CASARDMTYGYTF. The CDR3 DNA reads TGTGCCAGCGCCCGGGATATGACCTATGGCTACACCTTC.

The rearrangement joins TRBV10-3 to TRBJ1-1, with unresolved D. The CDR3 runs to 14 residues. Germline loops: CDR1 ENHRY, CDR2 SYGVKD. V lost 0 bases and J 1 base, leaving 6 bases between the germline ends. The CDR3 loop is CAISESGPNTEAFF. CDR3 in DNA: TGTGCCATCAGTGAGTCGGGCCCGAACACTGAAGCTTTCTTT.

The chain links TRBV7-2 to TRBJ1-2, with no clear D. The CDR3 has 12 amino acids. Germline V gene lookup returns CDR1 SGHTA and CDR2 FQGNSA. V dropped 5 bases and J dropped 8 bases, with 12 bases sitting between them. In nucleotides, the CDR3 is TGTGCCAGCAGCCCGAACGTGGGCGGCTACACCTTC. It translates to CASSPNVGGYTF.

This clone appeared once. J is TRBJ2-3 and V is TRBV6-4; 9 positions agree with TRBD1. The V and J ends lost 8 bases and 2 bases, in that order; junction bases with no gene match: 11. Germline loops: CDR1 MRHNA, CDR2 SNTAGT. This CDR3 region has 16 residues. CDR3 nucleotides: TGTGCCAGCCACAGACTCCGGGACAGGGTCACAGATACGCAGTATTTT. This codes for CASHRLRDRVTDTQYF.

The CDR3 spells CASSRGGQGLGEQYF. DNA of the CDR3: TGTGCCAGCAGCCGCGGGGGACAGGGGTTAGGCGAGCAGTACTTC. The chain has TRBV7-9 and TRBJ2-7; 10 bases fit TRBD1. The CDR3 spans 15 residues. The V gene end was trimmed by 5 bases and the J gene end by 6 bases; junction bases not matched to a gene: 10. Per the germline V gene, CDR1 is SEHNR and CDR2 is FQNEAQ (reference sequence). Drawing the rest from reference TRBV7-9 and TRBJ2-7, the complete variable domain is DTGVSQNPRHKITKRGQNVTFRCDPISEHNRLYWYRQTLGQGPEFLTYFQNEAQLEKSRLLSDRFSAERPKGSFSTLEIQRTEQGDSAMYLCASSRGGQGLGEQYFGPGTRLTVT.

The rearrangement links TRBV13 to TRBJ2-5; 8 nucleotides agree with TRBD2. TRBJ2-7 explains the end of the DNA better; the J call may be wrong. CDR3 length equals 15 residues. CDR1 and CDR2 from the germline V gene are PRHDT and FYEKMQ (reference sequence). The CDR3 region is CASSAGTRVLHEQYF. CDR3 DNA sequence: TGTGCCAGCAGCGCCGGGACTAGAGTATTACACGAGCAGTACTTC.

The chain is built from TRBV5-1 and TRBJ2-1, with 10 positions matching TRBD1. The CDR3 is 16 amino acids. The germline V gene has CDR1 SGHRS and CDR2 YFSETQ. Trimming removed 0 bases from V and 7 bases from J; junction bases left unmatched: 7. The CDR3 DNA follows: TGCGCCAGCAGCTTGGGATGGACAGGGGGGCTTAATGAGCAGTTCTTC. Translated, it gives CASSLGWTGGLNEQFF.

Note on this clone: The sample carries other DNA sequences with the same CDR3. DNA for the CDR3: TGTGCCAGCAAGGAGACAGGGGAATCACCCCTCCACTTT. Translated: CASKETGESPLHF. The chain carries TRBV28 and TRBJ1-6, with 8 bases lining up with TRBD1. The CDR3 has 13 amino acids. V lost 7 bases and J lost 10; bases outside the gene matches: 6. The V gene's germline CDR1 is MDHEN and CDR2 SYDVKM.

The V call is TRBV4-2, the J call TRBJ2-7; no firm D call. Trimming removed 0 bases from V and 8 bases from J, with 8 bases in between. The germline V gene encodes CDR1 LGHNA and CDR2 YNFKEQ. The CDR3 length is 12 residues. CDR3 bases: TGTGCCAGCAGCCAAGATTCGAGAAAGCAGTACTTC. The encoded protein is CASSQDSRKQYF.

The chain carries TRBV6-5 and TRBJ2-5; the D gene is possibly TRBD1 (5 bases). The DNA end lines up better with TRBJ2-7; the J call may be wrong. Germline V gene data show CDR1 as MNHEY and CDR2 as SVGAGI. The CDR3 is 11 residues long. The CDR3 DNA sequence: TGTGCCACCCGGACACAATACGAGCAGTACTTC. Translated, it gives CATRTQYEQYF.

The V and J genes are TRBV28 and TRBJ2-5, with TRBD1 identical over 7 bases. This CDR3 is built from 16 residues. Unmatched junction bases numbered 12, after V lost 3 bases and J lost 5 bases. Per germline, CDR1 MDHEN and CDR2 SYDVKM. The CDR3 is CASSLLWDSAVETQYF. The CDR3 DNA is TGTGCCAGCAGTTTGCTATGGGACAGTGCCGTGGAGACCCAGTACTTC.

The V and J genes are TRBV25-1 and TRBJ2-1, with 10 bases fitting TRBD1. Looked up from germline, CDR1 is MGHDK and CDR2 is SYGVNS. J was trimmed by 12 bases and V by 4 bases; bases with no gene match: 9. The length of the CDR3 is 14 residues. The CDR3 coding sequence is TGTGCCAGCAGTGCCGGGACAGGGGTGAGCGTGCAGTTCTTC. Translated: CASSAGTGVSVQFF. The whole variable domain, filled in from reference TRBV25-1 and TRBJ2-1, reads EADIYQTPRYLVIGTGKKITLECSQTMGHDKMYWYQQDPGMELHLIHYSYGVNSTEKGDLSSESTVSRIRTEHFPLTLESARPSHTSQYLCASSAGTGVSVQFFGPGTRLTVL.

J is TRBJ1-1 and V is TRBV19; 11 bases agree with TRBD1. The length of the CDR3 is 20 residues. The junction had 19 bases not matched to a gene; V was cut back by 4 bases and J by 3 bases. Germline CDR1 reads LNHDA; CDR2 reads SQIVND (reference sequence). CDR3 amino acids: CASSTGLLRDRGRRDTEAFF. CDR3 nucleotides: TGTGCCAGTAGTACCGGACTACTAAGGGACAGGGGGAGAAGAGACACTGAAGCTTTCTTT.

This chain joins TRBV4-1 and TRBJ2-7, with 10 bases identical to TRBD2. The CDR3 consists of 18 residues. Germline values: CDR1 MGHRA, CDR2 YSYEKL. Trimming took 2 bases from V and 5 from J; bases not matched to a gene: 15. This CDR3 is CASSQPLLRSGGVDEQYF. In DNA, the CDR3 is TGCGCCAGCAGCCAACCACTCCTACGAAGCGGGGGGGTGGACGAGCAGTACTTC.

The V call is TRBV4-2, the J call TRBJ2-7; TRBD2 might be the D (6 bases). The germline gives CDR1 LGHNA, CDR2 YNFKEQ. The CDR3 length is 15 residues. V lost 4 bases and J 3 bases, leaving 16 bases between the germline ends. In nucleotides, the CDR3 is TGTGCCAGCAGCCCCTCGGAGGGTGGTTACTACGAGCAGTACTTC. Translating gives CASSPSEGGYYEQYF.

J is TRBJ2-3 and V is TRBV5-1; 9 nucleotides match TRBD2. This CDR3 comprises 15 residues. V shed 4 bases and J 5 bases; nucleotides not matched to a gene: 8. CDR1 and CDR2 (germline): SGHRS, YFSETQ. The CDR3 protein is CASSLLAGVEDTQYF. CDR3 sequence (DNA): TGCGCCAGCAGCCTCTTAGCGGGAGTGGAAGATACGCAGTATTTT.

This clone qualifies as medium-sized (0.01 to 0.1%). The chain is built from TRBV6-6 and TRBJ1-4; a weak D match, TRBD1 (5 bases). The CDR3 extends over 15 amino acids. The V end was cut by 3 bases, the J end by 7 bases, with 15 bases between. The germline gives CDR1 MNHNY, CDR2 SVGAGI (reference sequence). DNA for the CDR3: TGTGCCAGCAGTTATGGGAGGGGCGTAGGTGAAAAACTGTTTTTT. The encoded protein is CASSYGRGVGEKLFF.

The genes are TRBV4-3 and TRBJ1-1, with TRBD1 as a possible D gene (5 bases). This CDR3 region has 13 residues. Between the trimmed V and J ends, which lost 2 bases and 6 bases, there was a span of 10 bases. Germline CDR1 and CDR2: LGHNA and YSLEER. For the CDR3, the DNA is TGCGCCAGCAGCCAATCGGGGGGGTCTGAAGCTTTCTTT. This encodes CASSQSGGSEAFF.

J is TRBJ1-1 and V is TRBV5-1; 7 bases line up with TRBD1. In germline, CDR1 is SGHRS, CDR2 YFSETQ. J lost 0 bases, V lost 2 bases, and 4 bases had no gene match. CDR3 size: 15 residues. The CDR3 nucleotides read TGCGCCAGCAGCTTCGGAGGGGGCTTGAACACTGAAGCTTTCTTT. Translating it yields CASSFGGGLNTEAFF.

The chain joins TRBV7-6 to TRBJ2-7; 7 nucleotides match TRBD2. Trimming at V came to 7 bases and at J to 0 bases, leaving 12 bases not matched to a gene. Germline V CDR1 and CDR2: SGHVS, FNYEAQ. This CDR3 is 16 amino acids long. The CDR3 bases are TGTGCCAGCACCCCGCTTAGCGGGCCAAGCTCCTACGAGCAGTACTTC. Its protein product is CASTPLSGPSSYEQYF.

This chain connects TRBV6-5 to TRBJ1-5; D not certain. This CDR3 has 13 residues. Germline V lookup: CDR1 MNHEY, CDR2 SVGAGI. V shed 6 bases and J shed 0 bases, with 6 bases lying between them. DNA for the CDR3: TGTGCCAGCAGAAGAGATAGCAATCAGCCCCAGCATTTT. Amino acids: CASRRDSNQPQHF.